Below are 14 T cell receptor beta chains sequenced from a single sample in a study of cytomegalovirus exposure and HLA in healthy donors. Amplification used 60 Vbeta primers and 13 Jbeta primers. Profiling relied on immunoSEQ multiplex PCR, and the TCRdb table lists in-frame clones only, not all of them. The sample includes about 130,000 clones, around three quarters seen only once; the top ten take roughly 2%. The sample was PBMCs. The receptors here all came from a man between 18 and 35 years old in good health and CMV-seronegative.

The rearrangement joins TRBV18 to TRBJ2-1; 9 positions agree with TRBD2. CDR3 length: 17 residues. V trimming: 3 bases; J trimming: 4 bases; junction bases outside the gene matches: 10. In germline, CDR1 is KGHSH, CDR2 LQKENI. The chain's CDR3 is CASSPLGAGGPYNEQFF. Written as DNA, the CDR3 is TGTGCCAGCTCACCCCTAGGAGCGGGAGGCCCATACAATGAGCAGTTCTTC. Looking up the rest from reference TRBV18 and TRBJ2-1 gives the full variable domain: NAGVMQNPRHLVRRRGQEARLRCSPMKGHSHVYWYRQLPEEGLKFMVYLQKENIIDESGMPKERFSAEFPKEGPSILRIQQVVRGDSAAYFCASSPLGAGGPYNEQFFGPGTRLTVL.

This clone was counted once. The J gene is TRBJ1-2, the V gene TRBV30; a possible D gene is TRBD1 (6 bases). V was cut by 3 bases and J by 4 bases, with 12 bases left in between. The germline gives CDR1 GTSNPN, CDR2 SVGIG (reference sequence). The length of the CDR3 is 13 residues. The CDR3 reads CAWSNGQSYGYTF. The CDR3 region has the DNA TGTGCCTGGAGCAATGGACAGAGCTATGGCTACACCTTC. Drawing the rest from reference TRBV30 and TRBJ1-2, the complete variable domain is SQTIHQWPATLVQPVGSPLSLECTVEGTSNPNLYWYRQAAGRGLQLLFYSVGIGQISSEVPQNLSASRPQDRQFILSSKKLLLSDSGFYLCAWSNGQSYGYTFGSGTRLTVV.

On this clone: One end of the junction does not line up with germline, which may come from a read error. The chain recombines TRBV10-3 with TRBJ2-7, with D uncertain. This CDR3 is built from 11 residues. Germline assignment: CDR1 ENHRY and CDR2 SYGVKD. CDR3: CAISESFEQYF. The CDR3 bases are TGTGCCATCAGTGAGTCCTTCGAGCAGTACTTC.

This clone was found a few times. This chain joins TRBV5-1 and TRBJ1-2; the match to TRBD1 covers 8 bases. This CDR3 is 13 amino acids long. The J segment lost 4 bases and the V segment lost 4 bases, leaving 3 bases of the junction unmatched. Germline CDR1 reads SGHRS; CDR2 reads YFSETQ. The CDR3 nucleotides read TGCGCCAGCAGCCTGGACAGGGTCTATGGCTACACCTTC. It translates to CASSLDRVYGYTF.

The rearrangement links TRBV27 to TRBJ2-5; D is unclear. TRBJ2-7 explains the end of the DNA better; the J call may be wrong. Germline CDR1 reads MNHEY; CDR2 reads SMNVEV (reference sequence). CDR3 length: 14 residues. The chain's CDR3 is CASSFGVDSYEQYF. In DNA, the CDR3 is TGTGCCAGCAGTTTTGGCGTCGACTCCTACGAGCAGTACTTC.

This sequence joins TRBV27 and TRBJ2-7; 10 positions agree with TRBD1. There are 18 residues in the CDR3. V lost 6 bases and J lost 0; bases outside the gene matches: 14. CDR1 is MNHEY, CDR2 SMNVEV, per germline (reference sequence). CDR3 sequence reads: CASRRDRGAVPSSYEQYF. The CDR3 region has the DNA TGTGCCAGCAGGAGGGACAGGGGAGCGGTACCTAGCTCCTACGAGCAGTACTTC.

This rearrangement joins TRBV7-9 to TRBJ2-7, with 9 bases fitting TRBD2. Germline V gene data show CDR1 as SEHNR and CDR2 as FQNEAQ (reference sequence). The length of the CDR3 is 17 residues. The CDR3 DNA reads TGTTCCAGCAGCTTAGGCGAACTAGCGGGTAATCCGGCCGAGCAGTACGTC. It translates to CSSSLGELAGNPAEQYV.

The chain links TRBV5-6 to TRBJ2-5; 11 positions match TRBD2. The end of the DNA fits TRBJ2-7 better, so the J call may be wrong. The germline V gene has CDR1 SGHDT and CDR2 YYEEEE. This CDR3 region has 16 residues. The CDR3 sequence is CASSGRLAGFSYEQYF. CDR3 DNA sequence: TGTGCCAGCAGCGGGCGACTAGCGGGGTTCTCCTACGAGCAGTACTTC.

The J gene is TRBJ2-3, the V gene TRBV5-4, with 10 nucleotides matching TRBD2. The CDR3 is 15 residues long. CDR1 SGHNT and CDR2 YYREEE come from the germline V gene (reference sequence). V was pared by 4 bases and J by 4 bases, with 6 bases of the junction left unmatched. In DNA, the CDR3 is TGTGCCAGCAGCCCGGGACTAGCGTTCTCAGATACGCAGTATTTT. Protein: CASSPGLAFSDTQYF.

The chain has TRBV6-1 and TRBJ2-7, with 8 nucleotides matching TRBD2. The CDR3 contains 13 residues. Germline values: CDR1 MNHNS, CDR2 SASEGT. The V segment lost 3 bases and the J segment 3 bases; nucleotides outside the gene matches: 1. For the CDR3, the DNA is TGTGCCAGCAGTGAGCGGGAGGTCTACGAGCAGTACTTC. Its translation: CASSEREVYEQYF.

The V call is TRBV5-4, the J call TRBJ1-4; 9 positions agree with TRBD1. CDR1 and CDR2 from the germline V gene are SGHNT and YYREEE (reference sequence). The V and J ends lost 9 bases and 5 bases, in that order; junction bases with no gene match: 5. This CDR3 contains 13 residues. The chain's CDR3 is CAITDRGNEKLFF. CDR3 nucleotides: TGTGCCATCACAGACAGGGGGAATGAAAAACTGTTTTTT.

J is TRBJ2-7 and V is TRBV11-2, with 11 nucleotides matching TRBD1. The CDR3 sequence is 15 residues long. The junction had 0 bases not matched to a gene; V was cut back by 0 bases and J by 2 bases. Germline V gene sequence: CDR1 SGHAT, CDR2 FQNNGV. The CDR3 coding sequence is TGTGCCAGCAGCTTAGAGGGACAGGGGGCCTACGAGCAGTACTTC. This encodes CASSLEGQGAYEQYF.

The rearrangement uses TRBV28 and TRBJ1-2, with a weak D call TRBD1 (6 bases). The germline V gene encodes CDR1 MDHEN and CDR2 SYDVKM. The CDR3 contains 13 residues. Between the trimmed V and J ends, which lost 3 bases and 9 bases, there was a span of 14 bases. CDR3: CASSLAGVGSYTF. The CDR3 DNA sequence: TGTGCCAGCAGTTTGGCAGGGGTTGGGAGCTACACCTTC.

This chain uses TRBV19 with TRBJ2-2; the match to TRBD2 covers 12 bases. Germline lookup yields CDR1 LNHDA and CDR2 SQIVND (reference sequence). The CDR3 spans 16 residues. The V segment lost 1 base and the J segment 10 bases; nucleotides outside the gene matches: 7. DNA of the CDR3: TGTGCCAGTAGTATAGGAGTACTAGCGGGAGGTTTGGAGCTGTTTTTT. Its protein is CASSIGVLAGGLELFF.